The source of this T cell receptor beta chain is a study of T-cell memory formation after mild COVID-19. At the level of the study: Each donor largely had its own TCR clusters.

J gave up 5 bases and V 4 bases, and 1 base lay outside the gene matches. The CDR3 contains 13 residues. Germline CDR1 KGHDR, CDR2 SFDVKD. TCRdb passed the 5' RACE reads through MiXCR, listing each CDR3 protein once. The sample holds around 470,000 distinct CDR3 sequences, around 18% seen once. The material sequenced was PBMCs or a T cell subset sorted from them (not recorded which). The chain has TRBV24-1 and TRBJ1-5; 7 bases fit TRBD1. The sequence was obtained from an adult woman who had mild COVID-19 (a few samples of this study predate the infection). Cell type and time point are not known. CDR3 sequence (DNA): TGTGCCACCAGTGACGACAGGGATCAGCCCCAGCATTTT. Residues: CATSDDRDQPQHF.